Following are 18 T cell receptor beta chains from one sample sequenced in a study of regulatory T cells in long-lasting Graves disease. CDR3 regions were amplified by Arm-PCR using iRepertoire HTBI primers to build TCR beta libraries. TCRdb analysed the multiplex PCR reads with MiXCR anew, one entry per CDR3 protein. The repertoire holds approximately 400,000 distinct CDR3 sequences, with 10% to 15% as singletons. Time point indicated: newly diagnosed GD, antithyroid drugs for less than 3 months. RNA extracted from PBMCs served as the sequencing template. This sample was shared with a second study, whose subject was T cells in Graves' hyperthyroidism and ophthalmopathy.

This specimen was peripheral blood mononuclear cells (PBMCs), taken at new diagnosis, from a patient treated with antithyroid drugs. The origin of the receptors is a woman aged 18-30 years with Graves disease.

This clonotype showed up many times. The chain uses TRBV3-1 and TRBJ1-1; tentative D call: TRBD1 (6 bases). V lost 0 bases and J 10 bases, leaving 12 bases between the germline ends. This CDR3 region has 13 residues. CDR1 and CDR2 from the germline V gene are LGHDT and YNNKEL (reference sequence). The CDR3: CASSQEGGRGAFF. DNA of the CDR3: TGTGCCAGCAGCCAAGAGGGGGGCCGGGGAGCTTTCTTT. Filled out from reference TRBV3-1 and TRBJ1-1, the complete variable domain reads DTAVSQTPKYLVTQMGNDKSIKCEQNLGHDTMYWYKQDSKKFLKIMFSYNNKELIINETVPNRFSPKSPDKAHLNLHINSLELGDSAVYFCASSQEGGRGAFFGQGTRLTVV.

This clonotype was seen ten or more times. The gene calls are TRBV6-2 or TRBV6-3 and TRBJ2-1; no clear D. V shed 4 bases and J shed 9 bases, with 16 bases lying between them. There are 14 residues in the CDR3. Germline assignment: CDR1 MNHEY and CDR2 SVGEGT. CDR3 amino acids: CASSWGLVPSEQFF. In DNA, the CDR3 is TGTGCCAGCAGTTGGGGATTGGTGCCCAGTGAGCAGTTCTTC.

This clonotype was counted ten times or more. This chain links TRBV6-2 or TRBV6-3 with TRBJ2-2, with 8 bases that match TRBD1. The germline CDR1 and CDR2 sequences are MNHEY and SVGEGT. The J segment lost 1 base and the V segment lost 6 bases, leaving 4 bases of the junction unmatched. The CDR3 runs 15 residues. In DNA, the CDR3 is TGTGCCAGCAGCCGACAGGGGAGGAACACCGGGGAGCTGTTTTTT. Translation gives CASSRQGRNTGELFF.

This clonotype was detected ten times or more. The V gene is TRBV28, the J gene TRBJ1-5; D is uncertain. This CDR3 contains 13 residues. V was clipped by 9 bases and J by 2 bases, with 11 bases between them. The germline V gene encodes CDR1 MDHEN and CDR2 SYDVKM. The CDR3 nucleotides read TGTGCCAGTAGTCTATGGGGCAATCAGCCCCAGCATTTT. It yields the protein CASSLWGNQPQHF.

This clonotype was picked up many times. This chain joins TRBV5-6 and TRBJ2-3; tentatively, D is TRBD1 or TRBD2 (6 bases each). V dropped 0 bases and J dropped 4 bases, with 12 bases sitting between them. CDR3 length: 15 amino acids. The germline CDR1 and CDR2 sequences are SGHDT and YYEEEE. DNA for the CDR3: TGTGCCAGCAGCTTGGGCTGGAGGGGGGCAGATACGCAGTATTTT. This sequence encodes CASSLGWRGADTQYF.

The J gene is TRBJ2-3, the V gene TRBV5-1; D call uncertain. The CDR3 runs to 15 residues. Germline V gives CDR1 SGHRS, CDR2 YFSETQ. Deletions cut 6 bases from V and 0 bases from J, with 14 bases between. The CDR3 DNA is TGCGCCAGCAACACTGGGGTCCGTAGCACAGATACGCAGTATTTT. This gives the protein CASNTGVRSTDTQYF.

This clonotype was seen many times. The chain combines TRBV2 with TRBJ1-6, with D perhaps matching TRBD1 (5 bases). The CDR3 consists of 16 residues. V was clipped by 7 bases and J by 9 bases, with 22 bases between them. Germline values: CDR1 SNHLY, CDR2 FYNNEI. CDR3 DNA sequence: TGTGCCAGCACTCCAAGACAGCCCGAGGGCGGTTCACCCCTCCACTTT. It specifies CASTPRQPEGGSPLHF.

As concerns this clonotype: A much larger clone lies a single base off, so this may be a read error. V is TRBV6-2 or TRBV6-3 and J is TRBJ1-4, with D uncertain. Per germline, CDR1 MNHEY and CDR2 SVGEGT. CDR3 size: 16 residues. CDR3 in DNA: TGTGCCAGCAGGCCCACTGGCGTTGCAACTAATGGAAAACTGTTTTTT. Protein product: CASRPTGVATNGKLFF.

The genes are TRBV20-1 and TRBJ2-1, with D perhaps matching TRBD1 or TRBD2 (5 bases each). The CDR3 covers 15 residues. Germline CDR1 DFQATT, CDR2 SNEGSKA (reference sequence). V gave up 0 bases and J gave up 7 bases, with 16 bases separating them. CDR3 nucleotide sequence: TGCAGTGCTAGAGATCTGAGGGGATCTTGGAATGAGCAGTTCTTC. Its protein is CSARDLRGSWNEQFF.

The table lists this clonotype with many counts. This sequence joins TRBV24-1 and TRBJ2-1; 9 bases align to TRBD2. Germline lookup yields CDR1 KGHDR and CDR2 SFDVKD. The CDR3 has 16 residues. With 1 base clipped from V and 5 bases from J, the junction kept 5 bases outside the gene matches. CDR3 DNA sequence: TGTGCCACCAGTGATTTCGGCGGGAGGGGAAACAATGAGCAGTTCTTC. Translating it yields CATSDFGGRGNNEQFF.

The J gene is TRBJ2-3, the V gene TRBV6-5; 11 nucleotides match TRBD2. V shed 2 bases, J shed 0 bases, and the junction held 4 bases outside the gene matches. Germline loops: CDR1 MNHEY, CDR2 SVGAGI. CDR3 length equals 17 residues. The CDR3 region has the DNA TGTGCCAGCAGTTACCAGACTAGCGGGACTAGCACAGATACGCAGTATTTT. Translated: CASSYQTSGTSTDTQYF.

The chain has TRBV6-2 or TRBV6-3 and TRBJ1-3, with 7 bases fitting TRBD1. The CDR3 runs 18 residues. Trimming took 7 bases from V and 0 from J; bases not matched to a gene: 15. CDR1 and CDR2 (germline): MNHEY, SVGEGT. The CDR3 sequence: CASTPTYDRVYSGNTIYF. Written as DNA, the CDR3 is TGTGCCAGCACCCCGACGTATGACAGGGTCTACTCTGGAAACACCATATATTTT.

The chain carries TRBV6-5 and TRBJ2-1; D may be TRBD1 or TRBD2 (5 bases each). The CDR3 length is 14 residues. CDR1 is MNHEY and CDR2 is SVGAGI in the germline V gene. Trimming pared 2 bases from V and 6 bases from J, leaving 11 bases between. CDR3 in amino acids: CASSYRDGSNEQFF. The CDR3 DNA reads as TGTGCCAGCAGTTACCGGGACGGCTCCAATGAGCAGTTCTTC.

Ten or more counts support this clonotype. The chain recombines TRBV7-3 with TRBJ1-6; possible D gene TRBD1, 6 bases. The CDR3 is 14 amino acids. CDR1 is SGHTA, CDR2 FQGTGA, per germline. V gave up 4 bases and J gave up 7 bases, with 11 bases separating them. DNA of the CDR3: TGTGCCAGCAGCTATACAGGGCGGAATTCACCCCTCCACTTT. It translates to CASSYTGRNSPLHF.

The table lists this clonotype with many counts. The genes are TRBV7-9 and TRBJ1-2; D unresolved. V was clipped by 3 bases and J by 9 bases, with 14 bases between them. The CDR3 has 13 amino acids. Germline values: CDR1 SEHNR, CDR2 FQNEAQ (reference sequence). CDR3 nucleotides: TGTGCCAGCAGCTTGATGTCAGTACTAAGCTACACCTTC. Amino acids: CASSLMSVLSYTF.

This clonotype has only a few counts. This chain connects TRBV14 to TRBJ1-1; D not resolved. The V end lost 1 base, the J end lost 0 bases, and 6 bases lay between the germline ends. This CDR3 is 14 amino acids long. CDR1 and CDR2 (germline): SGHDN, FVKESK. The CDR3 reads CASSQGRLNTEAFF. The CDR3 DNA is TGTGCCAGCAGCCAAGGCAGATTGAACACTGAAGCTTTCTTT.

This clonotype was observed at least ten times. The chain joins TRBV20-1 to TRBJ2-3; D is ambiguous. Germline values: CDR1 DFQATT, CDR2 SNEGSKA (reference sequence). Trimming pared 4 bases from V and 7 bases from J, leaving 9 bases between. The CDR3 spans 11 residues. CDR3 in DNA: TGCAGTGCTATGATAGTGAATACGCAGTATTTT. Translated: CSAMIVNTQYF.

There are a few counts of this clonotype. Here the CDR3 reads CASSQFLNRGTGQGYTF. CDR3 bases: TGTGCCAGCAGCCAATTCCTTAATCGGGGGACAGGGCAGGGCTACACCTTC. The chain uses TRBV4-2 and TRBJ1-2; 9 bases are shared with TRBD1. The CDR3 consists of 17 residues. CDR1 is LGHNA and CDR2 is YNFKEQ in the germline V gene. With 2 bases clipped from V and 8 bases from J, the junction kept 15 bases outside the gene matches.